This is a list of T cell receptor beta chains from one sample in a study of cytomegalovirus exposure and HLA in healthy donors. Using immunoSEQ multiplex PCR, the repertoire was profiled, and TCRdb retains in-frame clones only, with some absent. This table holds over 75,000 clones, over 65% found once. Sequencing input: PBMCs. Receptors originate from a man in his 60s in good health and CMV-seropositive. Both conserved end residues are trimmed from each CDR3. Fields, in order: J gene, V gene, CDR3 protein.

J gene: TRBJ2-7
V gene: TRBV6-1
CDR3 protein: ASTPGEPYEQY

J gene: TRBJ1-6
V gene: TRBV19
CDR3 protein: ASSRETGGKSYNSPLH

J gene: TRBJ2-3
V gene: TRBV5-1
CDR3 protein: ASSLEARGGGDTQY

J gene: TRBJ1-2
V gene: TRBV9
CDR3 protein: ASSPSTSGYGYT

J gene: TRBJ1-5
V gene: TRBV10-3
CDR3 protein: AISDPGQGGQPQH

J gene: TRBJ2-7
V gene: TRBV15
CDR3 protein: ATSRDFKLLAYEQY

J gene: TRBJ2-3
V gene: TRBV30
CDR3 protein: AWSVFSGSTDTQY

J gene: TRBJ1-5
V gene: TRBV27
CDR3 protein: ASKSGNQPQH

J gene: TRBJ1-2
V gene: TRBV18
CDR3 protein: ASDSNANYGYT

J gene: TRBJ1-2
V gene: TRBV19
CDR3 protein: ASSILRDSTYGYT

J gene: TRBJ1-2
V gene: TRBV7-6
CDR3 protein: ASSFTQTRRVNGYT

J gene: TRBJ2-1
V gene: TRBV7-2
CDR3 protein: ASSRQGGHYNEQF

J gene: TRBJ2-3
V gene: TRBV7-6
CDR3 protein: ASSLVAADTQY

J gene: TRBJ2-7
V gene: TRBV7-3
CDR3 protein: ASSPRQGAYEQY

J gene: TRBJ2-3
V gene: TRBV7-7
CDR3 protein: ASSLGLMDTQY

J gene: TRBJ2-1
V gene: TRBV7-3
CDR3 protein: ASSSSGGAVFYNEQF

J gene: TRBJ2-7
V gene: TRBV27
CDR3 protein: ASSLSPGYEQY

J gene: TRBJ2-2
V gene: TRBV7-2
CDR3 protein: ASSLAGQGWTGELF

J gene: TRBJ2-1
V gene: TRBV9
CDR3 protein: ASSPDPRGANNEQF

J gene: TRBJ2-1
V gene: TRBV27
CDR3 protein: ASSMTSGAQYNEQF

J gene: TRBJ1-2
V gene: TRBV28
CDR3 protein: ASSLRGAGHYGYT

J gene: TRBJ2-7
V gene: TRBV5-1
CDR3 protein: ASSWSSGTYEQY

J gene: TRBJ2-4
V gene: TRBV5-1
CDR3 protein: ASSLTQGSKNIQY

J gene: TRBJ2-5
V gene: TRBV9
CDR3 protein: ASSVASGGGTQY

J gene: TRBJ2-3
V gene: TRBV5-1
CDR3 protein: ASSLAVLAGGQIDTQY

J gene: TRBJ2-2
V gene: TRBV4-3
CDR3 protein: ASSQDVSSGTTLF

J gene: TRBJ2-5
V gene: TRBV6-6
CDR3 protein: ASSNRVGTQY

J gene: TRBJ2-1
V gene: TRBV10-1
CDR3 protein: ASSEIGGANEQF

J gene: TRBJ2-5
V gene: TRBV29-1
CDR3 protein: SVEDPGGRSETQY

J gene: TRBJ2-7
V gene: TRBV5-1
CDR3 protein: ASSLGAGNSYEQY

J gene: TRBJ1-1
V gene: TRBV4-1
CDR3 protein: ASSQGQLLNTEAF

J gene: TRBJ1-5
V gene: TRBV30
CDR3 protein: AIERGSNQPQH

J gene: TRBJ1-5
V gene: TRBV7-9
CDR3 protein: ASSLIGGNQPQH

J gene: TRBJ2-1
V gene: TRBV5-1
CDR3 protein: ASRYGTSGGAGYNEQF

J gene: TRBJ2-1
V gene: TRBV19
CDR3 protein: ASSIDRITGTSPNEQF

J gene: TRBJ1-1
V gene: TRBV23-1
CDR3 protein: ASSHPDREAF

J gene: TRBJ1-4
V gene: TRBV4-1
CDR3 protein: ASSQVGTATNEKLF

J gene: TRBJ1-3
V gene: TRBV5-4
CDR3 protein: ASSVYGNTIY

J gene: TRBJ2-5
V gene: TRBV11-2
CDR3 protein: ASSLPGRGTQY

J gene: TRBJ2-1
V gene: TRBV6-5
CDR3 protein: ASSPPGQGNNEQF

J gene: TRBJ1-2
V gene: TRBV28
CDR3 protein: ASSSNTNREIWYGYT

J gene: TRBJ1-6
V gene: TRBV6-5
CDR3 protein: ASSLMENSPLH

J gene: TRBJ1-1
V gene: TRBV2
CDR3 protein: ATLGGHNAEAF

J gene: TRBJ2-1
V gene: TRBV25-1
CDR3 protein: ASRGLAGINSSYNEQF

J gene: TRBJ2-3
V gene: TRBV29-1
CDR3 protein: SVAPTSGGSDTQY

J gene: TRBJ2-7
V gene: TRBV27
CDR3 protein: ASRPRGFSEQY

J gene: TRBJ1-4
V gene: TRBV6-5
CDR3 protein: ASRDGGYPEKLF

J gene: TRBJ1-1
V gene: TRBV19
CDR3 protein: ASQVGGSTEAF

J gene: TRBJ1-2
V gene: TRBV28
CDR3 protein: ASSAPTGGSGYT

J gene: TRBJ1-3
V gene: TRBV9
CDR3 protein: ASSGDRLTSGNTIY

J gene: TRBJ2-7
V gene: TRBV28
CDR3 protein: ASSFWKVGEQY

J gene: TRBJ2-7
V gene: TRBV18
CDR3 protein: ASSPGTGGYEQY

J gene: TRBJ1-2
V gene: TRBV5-5
CDR3 protein: ASSLVGTGGNYGYT

J gene: TRBJ2-6
V gene: TRBV15
CDR3 protein: ATSRAGGLSGANVLT

J gene: TRBJ2-7
V gene: TRBV2
CDR3 protein: ASSESPAGRDEQY

J gene: TRBJ1-2
V gene: TRBV28
CDR3 protein: ASSFLGGTGGNYGYT

J gene: TRBJ2-2
V gene: TRBV5-4
CDR3 protein: ASSFAALTGELF